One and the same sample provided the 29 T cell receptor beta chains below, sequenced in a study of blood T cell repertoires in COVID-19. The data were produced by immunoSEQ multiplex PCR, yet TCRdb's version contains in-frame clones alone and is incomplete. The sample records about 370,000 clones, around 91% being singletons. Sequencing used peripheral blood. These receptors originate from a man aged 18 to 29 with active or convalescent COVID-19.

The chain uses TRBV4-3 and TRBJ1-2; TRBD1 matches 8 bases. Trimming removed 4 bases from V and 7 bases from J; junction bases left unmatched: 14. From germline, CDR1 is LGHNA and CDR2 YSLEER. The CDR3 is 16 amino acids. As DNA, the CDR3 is TGCGCCAGCAGCCCCCTACTAGACAGGGGCGGGAGTGGCTACACCTTC. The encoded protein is CASSPLLDRGGSGYTF.

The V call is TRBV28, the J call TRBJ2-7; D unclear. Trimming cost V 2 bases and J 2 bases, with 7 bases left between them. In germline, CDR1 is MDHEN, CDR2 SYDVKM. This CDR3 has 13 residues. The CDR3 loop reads CASSLTPTYEQYF. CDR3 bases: TGTGCCAGCAGTTTAACTCCTACCTACGAGCAGTACTTC.

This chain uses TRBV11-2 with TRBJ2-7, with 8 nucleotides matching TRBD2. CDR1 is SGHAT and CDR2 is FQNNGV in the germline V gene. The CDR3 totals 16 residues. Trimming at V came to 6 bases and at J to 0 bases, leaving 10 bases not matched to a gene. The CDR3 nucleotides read TGTGCCAGCAGGCATTCCGCGGGGGGAGGCTCCTACGAGCAGTACTTC. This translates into CASRHSAGGGSYEQYF.

The CDR3 DNA follows: TGTGCCAGCTCACCCTCCTCCGGGACAGGGGTCTACAATGAGCAGTTCTTC. It specifies CASSPSSGTGVYNEQFF. The rearrangement links TRBV18 to TRBJ2-1; TRBD1 aligns across 10 bases. V was pared by 3 bases and J by 3 bases, with 8 bases of the junction left unmatched. This CDR3 contains 17 residues. Germline assignment: CDR1 KGHSH and CDR2 LQKENI. Filled out from reference TRBV18 and TRBJ2-1, the complete variable domain reads NAGVMQNPRHLVRRRGQEARLRCSPMKGHSHVYWYRQLPEEGLKFMVYLQKENIIDESGMPKERFSAEFPKEGPSILRIQQVVRGDSAAYFCASSPSSGTGVYNEQFFGPGTRLTVL.

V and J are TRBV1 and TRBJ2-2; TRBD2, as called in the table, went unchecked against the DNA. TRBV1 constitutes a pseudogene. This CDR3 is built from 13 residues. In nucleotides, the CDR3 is TGCACCGTGAGCCGGGCGGGCACCGGGGAGCTGTTTTTT. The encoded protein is CTVSRAGTGELFF.

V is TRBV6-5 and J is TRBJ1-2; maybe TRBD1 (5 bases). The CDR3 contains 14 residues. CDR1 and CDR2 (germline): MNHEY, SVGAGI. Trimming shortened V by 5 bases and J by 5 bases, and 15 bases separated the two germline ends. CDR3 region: CASSPRAGFYGYTF. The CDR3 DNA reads TGTGCCAGCAGTCCCCGGGCAGGGTTTTATGGCTACACCTTC.

In DNA form, the CDR3 reads TGTGCCAGTACCATAACCTTCTCTCGGGTTTACAATGAGCAGTTCTTC. This encodes CASTITFSRVYNEQFF. This chain uses TRBV19 with TRBJ2-1; D not resolved. V shed 7 bases and J shed 4 bases, with 20 bases lying between them. CDR3 size: 16 residues. Germline loops: CDR1 LNHDA, CDR2 SQIVND (reference sequence).

The CDR3 reads CASSWGTSQDTFF. Written as DNA, the CDR3 is TGTGCCAGCAGCTGGGGGACAAGCCAAGATACCTTCTTC. The rearrangement uses TRBV7-9 and TRBJ2-1; a weak D match, TRBD1 (6 bases). CDR3 length equals 13 residues. The V and J ends lost 4 bases and 16 bases respectively, with 20 bases between them. Germline loops: CDR1 SEHNR, CDR2 FQNEAQ (reference sequence).

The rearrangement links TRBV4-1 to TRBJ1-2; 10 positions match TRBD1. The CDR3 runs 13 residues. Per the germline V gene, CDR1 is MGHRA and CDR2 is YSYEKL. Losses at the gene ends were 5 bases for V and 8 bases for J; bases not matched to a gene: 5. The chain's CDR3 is CASSRDRGFGYTF. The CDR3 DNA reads TGCGCCAGCAGCAGGGACAGGGGTTTCGGCTACACCTTC.

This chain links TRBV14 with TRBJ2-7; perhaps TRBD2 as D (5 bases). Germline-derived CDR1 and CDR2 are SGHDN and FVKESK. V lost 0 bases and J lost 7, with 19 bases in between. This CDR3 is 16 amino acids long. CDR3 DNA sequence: TGTGCCAGCAGCCAAGAGTGGACTCCTCCCGTTTATGAGCAGTACTTC. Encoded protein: CASSQEWTPPVYEQYF.

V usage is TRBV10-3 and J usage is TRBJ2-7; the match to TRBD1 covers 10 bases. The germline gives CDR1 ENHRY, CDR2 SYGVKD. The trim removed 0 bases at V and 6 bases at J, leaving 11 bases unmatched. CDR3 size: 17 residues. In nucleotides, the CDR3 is TGTGCCATCAGTGAGTCAGGGACAGGGGTTTCCCCTCTCGAGCAGTACTTC. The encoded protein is CAISESGTGVSPLEQYF.

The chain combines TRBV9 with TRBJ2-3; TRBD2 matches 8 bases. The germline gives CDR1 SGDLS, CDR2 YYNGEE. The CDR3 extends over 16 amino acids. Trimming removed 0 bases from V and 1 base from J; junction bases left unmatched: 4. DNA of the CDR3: TGTGCCAGCAGCGTAGGTACTAGCGGACGCACAGATACGCAGTATTTT. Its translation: CASSVGTSGRTDTQYF. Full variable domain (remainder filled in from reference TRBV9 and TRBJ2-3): DSGVTQTPKHLITATGQRVTLRCSPRSGDLSVYWYQQSLDQGLQFLIQYYNGEERAKGNILERFSAQQFPDLHSELNLSSLELGDSALYFCASSVGTSGRTDTQYFGPGTRLTVL.

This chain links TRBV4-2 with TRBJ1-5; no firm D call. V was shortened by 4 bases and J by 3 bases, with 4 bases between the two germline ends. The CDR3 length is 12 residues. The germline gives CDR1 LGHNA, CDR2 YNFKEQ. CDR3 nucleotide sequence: TGTGCCAGCAGCCTCATCAATCAGCCCCAGCATTTT. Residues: CASSLINQPQHF.

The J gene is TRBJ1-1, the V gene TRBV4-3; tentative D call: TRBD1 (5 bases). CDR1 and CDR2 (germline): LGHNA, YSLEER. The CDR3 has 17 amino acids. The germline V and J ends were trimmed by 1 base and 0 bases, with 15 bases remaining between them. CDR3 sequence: CASSQGRGESMNTEAFF. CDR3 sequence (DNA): TGCGCCAGCAGCCAAGGGCGGGGGGAGTCGATGAACACTGAAGCTTTCTTT.

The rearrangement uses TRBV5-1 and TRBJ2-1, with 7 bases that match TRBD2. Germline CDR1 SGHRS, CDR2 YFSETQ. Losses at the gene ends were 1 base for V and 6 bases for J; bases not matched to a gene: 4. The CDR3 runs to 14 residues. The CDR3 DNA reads TGCGCCAGCAGCTTGCTGACGGGAGGCAATGAGCAGTTCTTC. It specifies CASSLLTGGNEQFF.

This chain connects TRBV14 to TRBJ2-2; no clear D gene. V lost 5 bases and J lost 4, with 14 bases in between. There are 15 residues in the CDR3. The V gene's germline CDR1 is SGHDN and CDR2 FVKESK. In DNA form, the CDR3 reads TGTGCCAGCAGCATACTACCGGTCGGCACCGGGGAGCTGTTTTTT. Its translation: CASSILPVGTGELFF.

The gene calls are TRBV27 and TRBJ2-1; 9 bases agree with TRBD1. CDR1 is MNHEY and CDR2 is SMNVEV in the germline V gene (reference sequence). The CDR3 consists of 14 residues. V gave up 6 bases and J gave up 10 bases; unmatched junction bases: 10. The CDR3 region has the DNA TGTGCCAGCAGGGAATGGACAGGGGAAAACGAGCAGTTCTTC. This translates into CASREWTGENEQFF.

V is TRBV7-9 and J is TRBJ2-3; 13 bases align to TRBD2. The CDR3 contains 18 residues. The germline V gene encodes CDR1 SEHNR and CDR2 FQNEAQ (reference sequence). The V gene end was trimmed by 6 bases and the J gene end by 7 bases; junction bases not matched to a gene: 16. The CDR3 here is CASRPTGTSGTLPNTQYF. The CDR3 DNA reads TGTGCCAGCAGACCGACCGGGACTAGCGGGACCCTACCTAATACGCAGTATTTT.

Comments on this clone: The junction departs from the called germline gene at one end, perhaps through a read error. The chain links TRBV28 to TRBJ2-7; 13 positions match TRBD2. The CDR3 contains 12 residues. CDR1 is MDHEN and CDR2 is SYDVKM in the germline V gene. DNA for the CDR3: TGTGCCAGCAGTCCTACCGGGACTAGCGGGACCTTC. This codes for CASSPTGTSGTF.

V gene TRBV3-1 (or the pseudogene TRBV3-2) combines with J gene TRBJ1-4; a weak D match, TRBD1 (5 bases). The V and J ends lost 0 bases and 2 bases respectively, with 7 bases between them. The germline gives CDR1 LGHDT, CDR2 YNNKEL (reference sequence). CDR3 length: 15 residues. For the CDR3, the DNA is TGTGCCAGCAGCCAAGATCGGGGGACTAATGAAAAACTGTTTTTT. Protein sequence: CASSQDRGTNEKLFF.

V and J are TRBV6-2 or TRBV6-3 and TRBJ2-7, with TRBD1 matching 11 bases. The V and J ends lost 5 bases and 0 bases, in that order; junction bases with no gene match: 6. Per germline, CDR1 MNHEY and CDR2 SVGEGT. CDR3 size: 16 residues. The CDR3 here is CASSQPDRGRSYEQYF. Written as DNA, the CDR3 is TGTGCCAGCAGTCAACCGGACAGGGGGCGCTCCTACGAGCAGTACTTC.

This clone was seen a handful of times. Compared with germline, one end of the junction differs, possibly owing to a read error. DNA for the CDR3: TGTGCCAGCAAAGAGTTTCCAGGAAAAGTGGTAAACCCCGACTATTTT. Its translation is CASKEFPGKVVNPDYF. The rearrangement links TRBV2 to TRBJ1-4, with D unclear. The length of the CDR3 is 16 residues. Germline V gene lookup returns CDR1 SNHLY and CDR2 FYNNEI.

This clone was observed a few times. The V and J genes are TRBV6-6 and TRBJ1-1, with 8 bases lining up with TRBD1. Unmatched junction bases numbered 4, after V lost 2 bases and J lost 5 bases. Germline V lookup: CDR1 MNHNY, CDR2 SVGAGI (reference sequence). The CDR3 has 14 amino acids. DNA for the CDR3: TGTGCCAGCAGTTACAGGACAGGGACGACTGAAGCTTTCTTT. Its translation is CASSYRTGTTEAFF.

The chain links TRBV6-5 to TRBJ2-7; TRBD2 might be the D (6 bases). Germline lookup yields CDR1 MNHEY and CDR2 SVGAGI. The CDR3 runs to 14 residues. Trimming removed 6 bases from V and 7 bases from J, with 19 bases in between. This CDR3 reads CASSRSGGAGEQYF. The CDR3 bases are TGTGCCAGCAGCCGGAGTGGCGGGGCGGGGGAGCAGTACTTC.

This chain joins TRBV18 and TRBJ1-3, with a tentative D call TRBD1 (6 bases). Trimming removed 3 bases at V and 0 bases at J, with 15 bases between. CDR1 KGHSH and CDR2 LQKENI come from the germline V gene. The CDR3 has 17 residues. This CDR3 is CASSPARQAPSGNTIYF. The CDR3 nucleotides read TGTGCCAGCTCACCTGCCCGACAGGCCCCCTCTGGAAACACCATATATTTT.

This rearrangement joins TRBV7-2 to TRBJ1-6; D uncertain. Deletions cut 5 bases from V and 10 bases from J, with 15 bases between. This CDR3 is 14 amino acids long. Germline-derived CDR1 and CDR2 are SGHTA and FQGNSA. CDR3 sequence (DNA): TGTGCCAGCAGCCCTGACATACCCGGCTCACCCCTCCACTTT. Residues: CASSPDIPGSPLHF.

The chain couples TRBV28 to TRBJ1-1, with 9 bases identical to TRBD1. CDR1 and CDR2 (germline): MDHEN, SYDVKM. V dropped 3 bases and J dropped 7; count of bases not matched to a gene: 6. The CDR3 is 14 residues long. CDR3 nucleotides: TGTGCCAGCAGTTTCCCGGGACAGGGCTTTGAAGCTTTCTTT. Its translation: CASSFPGQGFEAFF.

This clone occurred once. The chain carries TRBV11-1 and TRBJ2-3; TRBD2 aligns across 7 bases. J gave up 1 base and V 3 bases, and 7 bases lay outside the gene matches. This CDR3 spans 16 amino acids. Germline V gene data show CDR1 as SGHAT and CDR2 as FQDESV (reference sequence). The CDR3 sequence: CASSFFGGGGTDTQYF. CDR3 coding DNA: TGTGCCAGCAGCTTCTTCGGTGGGGGGGGCACAGATACGCAGTATTTT.

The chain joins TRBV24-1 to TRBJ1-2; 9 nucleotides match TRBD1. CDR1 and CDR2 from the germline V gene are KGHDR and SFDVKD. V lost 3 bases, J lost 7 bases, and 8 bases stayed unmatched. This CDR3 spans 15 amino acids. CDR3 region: CATSDLTGGGGGYTF. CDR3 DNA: TGTGCCACCAGTGATCTAACAGGGGGCGGAGGTGGCTACACCTTC.